This T cell receptor beta chain was sequenced in a study of blood T cell repertoires in COVID-19. Study as a whole: T cells, B-cell-depleted T cells, or PBMCs supplied cDNA or gDNA.

Only in-frame clones appear in the TCRdb table, and some are missing; sequencing was by immunoSEQ multiplex PCR. The sample carries about 170,000 clones, about 89% recorded once. The sequence came from a man in his 70s with acute or convalescent COVID-19. The sample was peripheral blood.

CDR3 sequence (DNA): TGTGCCAGCAGCCAACACACAGATACGCAGTATTTT. Encoded protein: CASSQHTDTQYF. This sequence joins TRBV4-2 and TRBJ2-3; D unclear. Germline V lookup: CDR1 LGHNA, CDR2 YNFKEQ. Trimming shortened V by 2 bases and J by 2 bases, and 2 bases separated the two germline ends. CDR3 size: 12 residues.